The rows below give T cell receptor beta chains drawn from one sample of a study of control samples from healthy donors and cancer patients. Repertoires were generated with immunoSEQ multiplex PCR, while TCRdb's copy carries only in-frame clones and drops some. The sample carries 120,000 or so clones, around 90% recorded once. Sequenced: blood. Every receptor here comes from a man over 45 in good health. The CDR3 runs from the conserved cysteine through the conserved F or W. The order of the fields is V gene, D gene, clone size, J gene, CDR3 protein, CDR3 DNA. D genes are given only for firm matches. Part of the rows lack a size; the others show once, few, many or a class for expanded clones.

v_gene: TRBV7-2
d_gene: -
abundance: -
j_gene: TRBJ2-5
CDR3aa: CASSPPGRTQETQYF
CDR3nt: TGTGCCAGCAGCCCCCCGGGACGGACACAAGAGACCCAGTACTTC

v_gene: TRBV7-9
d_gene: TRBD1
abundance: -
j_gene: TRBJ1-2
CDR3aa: CASSPTGDLGYTF
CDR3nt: TGTGCCAGCAGTCCGACAGGGGATCTTGGCTACACCTTC

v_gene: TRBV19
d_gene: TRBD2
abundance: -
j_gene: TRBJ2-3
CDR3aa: CASSRYRTSGVTDTQYF
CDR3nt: TGTGCCAGTAGCCGCTACCGGACTAGCGGGGTCACAGATACGCAGTATTTT

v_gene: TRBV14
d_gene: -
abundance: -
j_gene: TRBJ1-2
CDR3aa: CASSQEGGYGYTF
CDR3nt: TGTGCCAGCAGCCAGGAAGGGGGCTATGGCTACACCTTC

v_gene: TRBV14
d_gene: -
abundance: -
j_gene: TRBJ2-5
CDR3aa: CASSQWRETQYF
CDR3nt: TGTGCCAGCAGCCAGTGGAGGGAGACCCAGTACTTC

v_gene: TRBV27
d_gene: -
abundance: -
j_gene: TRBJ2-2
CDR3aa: CASSLGFGLLPTGELFF
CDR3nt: TGTGCCAGCAGTTTGGGTTTTGGACTACTTCCCACCGGGGAGCTGTTTTTT

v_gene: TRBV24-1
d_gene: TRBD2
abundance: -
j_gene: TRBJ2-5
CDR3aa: CATSDPKRPGGTQYF
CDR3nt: TGTGCCACCAGTGATCCAAAGCGACCGGGGGGGACCCAGTACTTC

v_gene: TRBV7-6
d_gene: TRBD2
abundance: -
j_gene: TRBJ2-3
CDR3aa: CASSLGPQRGFSTDTQYF
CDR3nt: TGTGCCAGCAGCTTAGGGCCACAGCGGGGTTTTAGCACAGATACGCAGTATTTT

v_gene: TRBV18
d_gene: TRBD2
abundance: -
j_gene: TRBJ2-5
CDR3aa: CASSPSSGGAKETQYF
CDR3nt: TGTGCCAGCTCACCGTCTAGCGGGGGGGCCAAAGAGACCCAGTACTTC

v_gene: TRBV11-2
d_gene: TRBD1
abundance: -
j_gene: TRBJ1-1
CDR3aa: CATRGQANTEAFF
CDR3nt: TGTGCCACCAGGGGACAGGCGAACACTGAAGCTTTCTTT

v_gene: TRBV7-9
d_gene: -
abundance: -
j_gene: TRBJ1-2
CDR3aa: CASSSWRDGYTF
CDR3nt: TGTGCCAGCAGCTCGTGGCGCGATGGCTACACCTTC

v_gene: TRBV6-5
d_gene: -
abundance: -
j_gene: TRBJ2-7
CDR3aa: CASRHGPEQYF
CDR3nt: TGTGCCAGCAGGCATGGACCCGAGCAGTACTTC

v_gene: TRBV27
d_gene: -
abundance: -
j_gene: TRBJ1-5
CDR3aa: CASSLAGTYSNQPQHF
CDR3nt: TGTGCCAGCAGTTTGGCTGGGACTTATAGCAATCAGCCCCAGCATTTT

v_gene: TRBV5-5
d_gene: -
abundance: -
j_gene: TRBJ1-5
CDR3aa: CASSFGRADPSNQPQHF
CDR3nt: TGTGCCAGCAGCTTTGGGCGGGCAGATCCTAGCAATCAGCCCCAGCATTTT

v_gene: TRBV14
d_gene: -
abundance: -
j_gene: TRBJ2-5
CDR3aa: CASSQDLRRTATQYF
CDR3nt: TGTGCCAGCAGCCAAGATCTGCGGAGAACTGCGACCCAGTACTTC

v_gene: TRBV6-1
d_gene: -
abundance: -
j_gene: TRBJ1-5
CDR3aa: CASSDGPGGNQPQHF
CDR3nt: TGTGCCAGCAGTGACGGTCCAGGGGGCAATCAGCCCCAGCATTTT

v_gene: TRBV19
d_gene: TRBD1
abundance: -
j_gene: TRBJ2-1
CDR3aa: CASSLQGTVANEQFF
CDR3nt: TGTGCCAGTAGTTTACAGGGGACGGTAGCCAATGAGCAGTTCTTC

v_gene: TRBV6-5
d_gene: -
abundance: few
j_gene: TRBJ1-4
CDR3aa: CASKGDAGEKLFF
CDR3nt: TGTGCCAGCAAAGGGGATGCGGGTGAAAAACTGTTTTTT